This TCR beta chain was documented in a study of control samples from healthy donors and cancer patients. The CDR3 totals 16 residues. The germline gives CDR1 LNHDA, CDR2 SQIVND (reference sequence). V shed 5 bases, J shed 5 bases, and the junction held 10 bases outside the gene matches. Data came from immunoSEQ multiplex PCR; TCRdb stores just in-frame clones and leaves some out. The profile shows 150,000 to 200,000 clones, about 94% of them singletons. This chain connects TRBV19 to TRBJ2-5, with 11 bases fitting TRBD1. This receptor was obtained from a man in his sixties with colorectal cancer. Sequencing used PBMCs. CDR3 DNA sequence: TGTGCCAGTAGTTTAGGGACAGGGGGAGGAGGGGAGACCCAGTACTTC. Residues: CASSLGTGGGGETQYF.